Shown below are 5 T cell receptor beta chains from a single sample sequenced in a study of high-grade serous ovarian cancer treatment subgroups. Measured with immunoSEQ multiplex PCR; TCRdb has only the in-frame clones, and not every one. The top ten hold 7.7% of the sample, which has roughly 6,000 clones, around 70% seen once. The tumor samples were collected prior to definitive surgery or chemotherapy. The sequenced sample was tumor tissue. These receptors all stem from a human donor with high-grade serous ovarian cancer.

This clone was seen more than once but under ten times. As DNA, the CDR3 is TGTGCCAGGGGCGGCATCACTGAAGCTTTCTTT. This gives the protein CARGGITEAFF. This chain links TRBV19 with TRBJ1-1; D is unresolved. CDR1 and CDR2 from the germline V gene are LNHDA and SQIVND (reference sequence). V lost 9 bases and J 4 bases, leaving 9 bases between the germline ends. The CDR3 is 11 residues long.

The chain is built from TRBV19 and TRBJ1-1, with D perhaps matching TRBD1 (6 bases). The germline V gene has CDR1 LNHDA and CDR2 SQIVND (reference sequence). CDR3 size: 15 residues. Deletions cut 5 bases from V and 4 bases from J, with 17 bases between. The CDR3 DNA reads TGTGCCAGTAGTTCACCGGGGGCGGTCATCACTGAAGCTTTCTTT. Translating gives CASSSPGAVITEAFF.

This clone has more than one count but fewer than ten. This chain joins TRBV27 and TRBJ1-4; D gene ambiguous. The V gene lost 5 bases and the J gene lost 7 bases, with 17 bases spanning the gap. This CDR3 region has 15 residues. Per germline, CDR1 MNHEY and CDR2 SMNVEV (reference sequence). CDR3 amino acids: CASSPRGGIAEKLFF. CDR3 coding DNA: TGTGCCAGCAGTCCACGTGGAGGGATCGCTGAAAAACTGTTTTTT.

This sequence joins TRBV10-1 and TRBJ1-2; D gene uncertain. The CDR3 sequence is 13 residues long. Per the germline V gene, CDR1 is WNHNN and CDR2 is SYGVQD (reference sequence). Trimming stripped 0 bases from V and 4 bases from J, with 6 bases between. This CDR3 reads CASSESGSYGYTF. For the CDR3, the DNA is TGCGCCAGCAGTGAGTCGGGCTCCTATGGCTACACCTTC.

The genes are TRBV6-1 and TRBJ1-2; D is ambiguous. This CDR3 is built from 13 residues. Germline values: CDR1 MNHNS, CDR2 SASEGT. V dropped 5 bases and J dropped 5 bases, with 12 bases sitting between them. Here the CDR3 DNA reads TGTGCCAGCAGTCCGGGAGCTTTATATGGCTACACCTTC. Translation gives CASSPGALYGYTF.